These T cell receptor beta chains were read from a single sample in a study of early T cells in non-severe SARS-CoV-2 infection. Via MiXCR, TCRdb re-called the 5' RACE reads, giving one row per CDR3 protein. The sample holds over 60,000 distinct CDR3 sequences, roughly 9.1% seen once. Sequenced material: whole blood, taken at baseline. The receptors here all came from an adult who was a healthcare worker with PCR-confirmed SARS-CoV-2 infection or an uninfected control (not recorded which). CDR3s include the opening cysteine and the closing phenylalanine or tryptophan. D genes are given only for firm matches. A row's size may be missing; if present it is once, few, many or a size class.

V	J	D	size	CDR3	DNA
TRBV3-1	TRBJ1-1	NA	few	CASSLAGEAFF	TGTGCCAGCAGTCTTGCGGGTGAAGCTTTCTTT
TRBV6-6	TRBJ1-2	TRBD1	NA	CASRDGQDYGYTF	TGTGCCAGCAGGGACGGACAGGACTATGGCTACACCTTC
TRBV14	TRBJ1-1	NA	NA	CASSQDYETTRGTEAFF	TGTGCCAGCAGCCAAGATTACGAGACAACCCGTGGCACTGAAGCTTTCTTT
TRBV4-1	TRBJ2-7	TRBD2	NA	CASSVGLENLYEQYF	TGCGCCAGCAGCGTCGGACTAGAAAATTTATACGAGCAGTACTTC
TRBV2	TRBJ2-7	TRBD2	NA	CASSESGASGIDEQYF	TGTGCCAGCAGTGAATCAGGGGCTAGCGGGATCGACGAGCAGTACTTC
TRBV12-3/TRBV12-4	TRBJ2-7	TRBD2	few	CASSPSQRGPYEQYF	TGTGCCAGCAGTCCGAGCCAGCGGGGCCCCTACGAGCAGTACTTC
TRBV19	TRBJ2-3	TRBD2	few	CASSGPGGASTQYF	TGTGCCAGTAGTGGTCCGGGAGGGGCGAGCACGCAGTATTTT
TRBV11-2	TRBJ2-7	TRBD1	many	CASSSRRTGESYEQYF	TGTGCCAGCAGCTCGCGGAGGACAGGGGAATCCTACGAGCAGTACTTC
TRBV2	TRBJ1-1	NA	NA	CASSEGYRDEAFF	TGTGCCAGCAGTGAGGGATACCGGGATGAAGCTTTCTTT
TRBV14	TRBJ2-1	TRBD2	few	CASSQVVTMAPPGLATYEQFF	TGTGCCAGCAGCCAAGTGGTTACAATGGCACCTCCGGGACTAGCTACTTATGAGCAGTTCTTC
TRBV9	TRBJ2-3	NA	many	CASSVYPAPTDTQYF	TGTGCCAGCAGCGTATACCCAGCCCCAACAGATACGCAGTATTTT
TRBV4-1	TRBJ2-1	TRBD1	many	CASSQGTGALRNEQFF	TGCGCCAGCAGCCAAGGGACAGGGGCTTTGCGGAATGAGCAGTTCTTC
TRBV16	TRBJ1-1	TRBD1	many	CASSHRDSMNTEAFF	TGTGCCAGCAGCCACAGGGACAGTATGAACACTGAAGCTTTCTTT
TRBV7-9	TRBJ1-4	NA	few	CASSPDQNEKLFF	TGTGCCAGCAGCCCAGACCAGAATGAAAAACTGTTTTTT
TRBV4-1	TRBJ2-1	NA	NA	CASSRHLSNEQFF	TGCGCCAGCAGCCGCCACCTTAGTAATGAGCAGTTCTTC
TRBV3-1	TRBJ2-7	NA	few	CASSQKLSYEQYF	TGTGCCAGCAGCCAGAAACTCTCCTACGAGCAGTACTTC
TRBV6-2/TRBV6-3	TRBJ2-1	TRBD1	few	CASRPGQVNNEQFF	TGTGCCAGCAGACCGGGACAGGTTAACAATGAGCAGTTCTTC
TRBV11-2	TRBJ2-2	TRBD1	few	CASRKGGQGNTGELFF	TGTGCCAGCAGGAAAGGGGGACAGGGGAACACCGGGGAGCTGTTTTTT
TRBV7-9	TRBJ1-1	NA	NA	CVSSLEDNTETFF	TGTGTCAGCAGCTTAGAGGACAACACTGAAACTTTCTTT
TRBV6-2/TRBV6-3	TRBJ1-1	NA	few	CASSKGQGTEAFF	TGTGCCAGCAGTAAGGGACAAGGCACTGAAGCTTTCTTT
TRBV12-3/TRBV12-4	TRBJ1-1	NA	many	CASSRDRSTEAFF	TGTGCCAGCAGCCGAGACAGGAGTACTGAAGCTTTCTTT
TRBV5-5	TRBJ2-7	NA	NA	CASSGLRGPFYEQYF	TGTGCCAGCAGCGGGCTACGGGGGCCGTTCTACGAGCAGTACTTC
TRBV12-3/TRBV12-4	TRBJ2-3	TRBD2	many	CASSLSLAGGPSTDTQYF	TGTGCCAGCAGTTTAAGCCTAGCGGGGGGGCCGAGCACAGATACGCAGTATTTT
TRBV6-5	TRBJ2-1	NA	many	CASIGLSNEQFF	TGTGCCAGCATAGGGCTTTCCAATGAGCAGTTCTTC
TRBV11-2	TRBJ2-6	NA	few	CASSLAGVGLTF	TGTGCCAGCAGCTTAGCCGGGGTAGGACTGACTTTC
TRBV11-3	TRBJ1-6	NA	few	CASSYNPGTPLHF	TGTGCCAGCAGCTACAACCCGGGGACACCCCTCCACTTT
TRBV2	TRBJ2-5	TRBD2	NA	CASSTGTSQETQYF	TGTGCCAGCAGTACCGGGACTAGCCAAGAGACCCAGTACTTC
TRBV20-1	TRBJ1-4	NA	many	CSAREGLNEKLFF	TGCAGTGCTAGAGAGGGATTAAATGAAAAACTGTTTTTT
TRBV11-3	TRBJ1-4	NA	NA	CASSPYQDNEKLFF	TGTGCCAGCAGCCCCTACCAGGACAATGAAAAACTGTTTTTT
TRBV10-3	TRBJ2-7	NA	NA	CAISESVNYEQYF	TGTGCCATCAGTGAGTCGGTCAACTACGAGCAGTACTTC
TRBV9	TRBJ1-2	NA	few	CASSEQGSYTF	TGTGCCAGCAGCGAGCAGGGGAGCTACACCTTC
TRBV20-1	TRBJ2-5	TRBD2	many	CSATELAGLKQETQYF	TGCAGTGCTACCGAACTAGCGGGGCTAAAACAAGAGACCCAGTACTTC
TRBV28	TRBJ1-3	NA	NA	CASSLYGSPSGNTIYF	TGTGCCAGCAGTTTATACGGCAGCCCCTCTGGAAACACCATATATTTT